Each of the 23 T cell receptor beta chains below was sequenced from the same sample in a study of blood T cell repertoires in COVID-19 (TCRdb year 2020). Preparation of the library involved the immunoSEQ multiplex PCR assay. This is the immuneACCESS table as TCRdb keeps it, with only in-frame sequences that have V and J called. A part of the clones is gone; compared with another copy, unresolved V genes explain less than half, and the rest is unexplained. Recorded for this sample are about 110,000 clones; 75% to 85% of them occurred a single time. 6.5% to 10% of the sample belongs to the ten largest clones. Material for sequencing was peripheral blood. These receptors all stem from a woman of 80 years or more with active or convalescent COVID-19.

The chain recombines TRBV10-3 with TRBJ2-7, with 8 bases aligning to TRBD1. There are 12 residues in the CDR3. Trimming removed 6 bases from V and 4 bases from J; junction bases left unmatched: 2. CDR1 and CDR2 (germline): ENHRY, SYGVKD. The CDR3 spells CAIRDRDYEQYF. The CDR3 nucleotides read TGTGCCATCAGGGACAGGGATTACGAGCAGTACTTC.

This chain joins TRBV7-2 and TRBJ1-1; 8 nucleotides match TRBD1. Germline CDR1 is SGHTA and CDR2 is FQGNSA. This CDR3 has 15 amino acids. J was trimmed by 5 bases and V by 4 bases; bases with no gene match: 9. CDR3 nucleotide sequence: TGTGCCAGCAGCTGGGCCCGGGACAGGATAACTGAAGCTTTCTTT. It codes for CASSWARDRITEAFF. The full variable domain, with the rest looked up from reference TRBV7-2 and TRBJ1-1, is GAGVSQSPSNKVTEKGKDVELRCDPISGHTALYWYRQSLGQGLEFLIYFQGNSAPDKSGLPSDRFSAERTGGSVSTLTIQRTQQEDSAVYLCASSWARDRITEAFFGQGTRLTVV.

The rearrangement links TRBV11-2 to TRBJ2-3; no reliable D call. Trimming removed 5 bases at V and 5 bases at J, with 14 bases between. Germline values: CDR1 SGHAT, CDR2 FQNNGV. The CDR3 has 14 amino acids. The CDR3 here is CASSPAHLRDTQYF. In nucleotides, the CDR3 is TGTGCCAGCAGCCCTGCCCATCTTAGAGATACGCAGTATTTT.

The chain is built from TRBV6-4 and TRBJ1-1, with 7 bases that match TRBD1. V gave up 5 bases and J gave up 5 bases; unmatched junction bases: 5. The V gene's germline CDR1 is MRHNA and CDR2 SNTAGT. The CDR3 extends over 13 amino acids. The CDR3 bases are TGTGCCAGCAGTAGCCAACAGGGGACTGAAGCTTTCTTT. Translated: CASSSQQGTEAFF.

The genes are TRBV19 and TRBJ2-7; 7 nucleotides align to TRBD2. The CDR3 consists of 17 residues. Germline CDR1 is LNHDA and CDR2 is SQIVND (reference sequence). The V segment lost 0 bases and the J segment 0 bases; nucleotides outside the gene matches: 8. The CDR3 DNA is TGTGCCAGTAGTATAGACCCTGGCGGGAGTCACTCCTACGAGCAGTACTTC. This gives the protein CASSIDPGGSHSYEQYF.

This clone occurred once. The V and J genes are TRBV18 and TRBJ1-2; TRBD1 might be the D (5 bases). In germline, CDR1 is KGHSH, CDR2 LQKENI. This CDR3 region has 15 residues. With 0 bases removed from V and 7 bases from J, the gap between germline ends came to 15 bases. In DNA, the CDR3 is TGTGCCAGCTCACCACCAATGAGCAGGGATGGTGGCTACACCTTC. It is translated as CASSPPMSRDGGYTF.

The V gene is TRBV7-9, the J gene TRBJ1-2, with 7 bases lining up with TRBD1. This CDR3 region has 11 residues. The germline gives CDR1 SEHNR, CDR2 FQNEAQ (reference sequence). V shed 7 bases, J shed 7 bases, and the junction held 3 bases outside the gene matches. In nucleotides, the CDR3 is TGTGCCAGCAAGGGGGCAGCTGGCTACACCTTC. It is translated as CASKGAAGYTF.

The V call is TRBV2, the J call TRBJ1-1; D is unresolved. There are 21 residues in the CDR3. CDR1 is SNHLY, CDR2 FYNNEI, per germline. Trimming cost V 6 bases and J 2 bases, with 34 bases left between them. The CDR3 protein is CASSTDPTGRKSAAENTEAFF. The CDR3 coding sequence is TGTGCCAGCAGCACTGATCCGACCGGGAGAAAGAGCGCCGCGGAAAACACTGAAGCTTTCTTT.

V and J are TRBV4-1 and TRBJ2-7; 7 bases align to TRBD1. V lost 0 bases to trimming and J lost 5 bases; unmatched junction nucleotides: 4. This CDR3 is built from 14 residues. Germline-derived CDR1 and CDR2 are MGHRA and YSYEKL. The CDR3 reads CASSQDRQGNEQYF. DNA of the CDR3: TGCGCCAGCAGCCAAGATCGACAGGGCAACGAGCAGTACTTC.

The V and J genes are TRBV5-8 and TRBJ1-3, with D maybe TRBD1 (5 bases). The CDR3 sequence is 15 residues long. From germline, CDR1 is SGHTS and CDR2 YDEGEE. Trimming cost V 2 bases and J 0 bases, with 9 bases left between them. The CDR3 DNA reads TGTGCCAGCAGCTTTCGGGGGACCTCTGGAAACACCATATATTTT. It is translated as CASSFRGTSGNTIYF. Full variable domain (missing parts from reference TRBV5-8 and TRBJ1-3): EAGVTQSPTHLIKTRGQQATLRCSPISGHTSVYWYQQALGLGLQFLLWYDEGEERNRGNFPPRFSGRQFPNYSSELNVNALELEDSALYLCASSFRGTSGNTIYFGEGSWLTVV.

This chain's CDR3 is CASPPASGETDTQYF. DNA of the CDR3: TGTGCCAGCCCTCCGGCTAGCGGAGAGACAGATACGCAGTATTTT. V is TRBV11-2 and J is TRBJ2-3; TRBD2 aligns across 7 bases. The CDR3 consists of 15 residues. The junction had 11 bases not matched to a gene; V was cut back by 8 bases and J by 3 bases. Germline V gene sequence: CDR1 SGHAT, CDR2 FQNNGV.

V gene TRBV28 combines with J gene TRBJ2-7; 11 bases are a match to TRBD2. Germline trimming cut 2 bases from V and 5 bases from J; bases unmatched to any gene: 2. Germline loops: CDR1 MDHEN, CDR2 SYDVKM. There are 14 residues in the CDR3. This chain's CDR3 is CASSLTSGSHEQYF. CDR3 DNA: TGTGCCAGCAGTTTAACTAGCGGGAGCCACGAGCAGTACTTC. Based on the CDR3 plus reference TRBV28 and TRBJ2-7, the full variable domain is DVKVTQSSRYLVKRTGEKVFLECVQDMDHENMFWYRQDPGLGLRLIYFSYDVKMKEKGDIPEGYSVSREKKERFSLILESASTNQTSMYLCASSLTSGSHEQYFGPGTRLTVT.

On this clone: Other DNA sequences in the same sample also yield this CDR3. The chain uses TRBV11-2 and TRBJ2-1, with TRBD2 identical over 8 bases. The CDR3 covers 13 residues. Germline V lookup: CDR1 SGHAT, CDR2 FQNNGV. V shed 8 bases and J 2 bases; nucleotides not matched to a gene: 2. CDR3 region: CASSGGAYNEQFF. The CDR3 DNA follows: TGTGCCAGCTCCGGGGGGGCCTACAATGAGCAGTTCTTC.

The chain joins TRBV10-3 to TRBJ2-7, with 9 bases identical to TRBD1. This CDR3 contains 14 residues. With V trimmed by 10 bases and J by 2 bases, 9 bases remained unmatched. Germline loops: CDR1 ENHRY, CDR2 SYGVKD. CDR3 nucleotides: TGTGCCAGTACGACCGGGACAGGGACCTACGAGCAGTACTTC. This encodes CASTTGTGTYEQYF.

This clone is a singleton in its sample. The chain employs TRBV7-3 and TRBJ2-1, with TRBD1 matching 8 bases. Losses at the gene ends were 4 bases for V and 6 bases for J; bases not matched to a gene: 2. This CDR3 has 13 residues. Germline V gene lookup returns CDR1 SGHTA and CDR2 FQGTGA. CDR3: CASSSTGVNEQFF. The CDR3 DNA sequence: TGTGCCAGCAGCTCGACAGGGGTCAATGAGCAGTTCTTC.

This clone was observed a single time. The chain combines TRBV5-1 with TRBJ2-7, with a tentative D call TRBD2 (5 bases). V was shortened by 0 bases and J by 3 bases, with 10 bases between the two germline ends. The CDR3 loop spans 14 amino acids. Germline V gene sequence: CDR1 SGHRS, CDR2 YFSETQ. The CDR3 region is CASSLESGIYEQYF. In nucleotides, the CDR3 is TGCGCCAGCAGCTTGGAATCGGGAATCTACGAGCAGTACTTC.

This chain connects TRBV7-3 to TRBJ1-1, with unresolved D. V gave up 2 bases and J gave up 0 bases, with 10 bases separating them. The CDR3 is 15 amino acids. CDR1 is SGHTA, CDR2 FQGTGA, per germline. In DNA form, the CDR3 reads TGTGCCAGCAGCTTAGAGGGCAGGATGAACACTGAAGCTTTCTTT. Amino acids: CASSLEGRMNTEAFF.

J is TRBJ2-1 and V is TRBV7-9, with 9 bases identical to TRBD1. Germline V gene data show CDR1 as SEHNR and CDR2 as FQNEAQ (reference sequence). V was clipped by 5 bases and J by 4 bases; unmatched bases: 3. The CDR3 extends over 14 amino acids. CDR3 nucleotides: TGTGCCAGCAGCCGACAGGGGGGGTACAATGAGCAGTTCTTC. Residues: CASSRQGGYNEQFF. Full variable domain (missing parts from reference TRBV7-9 and TRBJ2-1): DTGVSQNPRHKITKRGQNVTFRCDPISEHNRLYWYRQTLGQGPEFLTYFQNEAQLEKSRLLSDRFSAERPKGSFSTLEIQRTEQGDSAMYLCASSRQGGYNEQFFGPGTRLTVL.

The chain carries TRBV27 and TRBJ2-1; possible D gene TRBD2, 6 bases. Trimming removed 5 bases from V and 4 bases from J, with 12 bases in between. Germline V CDR1 and CDR2: MNHEY, SMNVEV (reference sequence). The CDR3 length is 14 residues. CDR3 sequence reads: CASSSWGLYNEQFF. In DNA form, the CDR3 reads TGTGCCAGCAGTAGTTGGGGACTTTACAATGAGCAGTTCTTC.

This clone occurred a few times. This rearrangement joins TRBV5-5 to TRBJ2-7, with 8 bases identical to TRBD1. Per the germline V gene, CDR1 is SGHKS and CDR2 is YYEKEE (reference sequence). Unmatched junction bases numbered 5, after V lost 1 base and J lost 5 bases. There are 14 residues in the CDR3. The CDR3 nucleotides read TGTGCCAGCAGCTTGTCCAGGGGGCGCGACGAGCAGTACTTC. Encoded protein: CASSLSRGRDEQYF.

The J gene is TRBJ2-5, the V gene TRBV18; maybe TRBD1 (6 bases). Trimming removed 3 bases from V and 2 bases from J, with 10 bases in between. Per the germline V gene, CDR1 is KGHSH and CDR2 is LQKENI. The CDR3 is 14 amino acids. CDR3 amino acids: CASSPKQGQETQYF. The CDR3 DNA follows: TGTGCCAGCTCACCCAAACAGGGTCAAGAGACCCAGTACTTC.

The chain has TRBV5-1 and TRBJ2-5, with a possible D match to TRBD1 (5 bases). CDR1 and CDR2 from the germline V gene are SGHRS and YFSETQ. With 0 bases removed from V and 5 bases from J, the gap between germline ends came to 11 bases. This CDR3 is 14 amino acids long. The CDR3 DNA reads TGCGCCAGCAGCTTGGTTTCTCAGGGTGAGACCCAGTACTTC. Encoded protein: CASSLVSQGETQYF.

This clone was observed a handful of times. The chain links TRBV28 to TRBJ2-7; weak D call: TRBD1 (6 bases). The CDR3 has 13 residues. Trimming removed 2 bases from V and 6 bases from J, with 11 bases in between. Germline V gene lookup returns CDR1 MDHEN and CDR2 SYDVKM. CDR3 bases: TGTGCCAGCAGTTTACGGTACAGGGTCGAGCAGTACTTC. It specifies CASSLRYRVEQYF. Combining the CDR3 with reference TRBV28 and TRBJ2-7 gives the whole variable domain DVKVTQSSRYLVKRTGEKVFLECVQDMDHENMFWYRQDPGLGLRLIYFSYDVKMKEKGDIPEGYSVSREKKERFSLILESASTNQTSMYLCASSLRYRVEQYFGPGTRLTVT.